This T cell receptor (beta chain) was retrieved from a study of T cell responses to AZD1222 COVID-19 vaccine (dated by TCRdb to the early 2020s). With respect to the entire study: AZD1222 recipients whose second dose came at about 4 weeks and those whose second dose came at about 12 weeks were combined into one group, since spike-specific TCR depth and breadth did not differ between the two schedules. A total of approximately 240 trial participants underwent TCR sequencing, of whom nearly 210 had received two doses of AZD1222 and some 25 had received two doses of the MenACWY control vaccine. Trial participants were enrolled by age into 18-55, 56-69 and 70-plus year subgroups, with 148, 28 and 57 TCR-sequenced participants respectively.

In regard to this clone: What antigen it recognizes has not been identified. No quality values exist for individual bases; no much larger clone is one base distant.

The CDR3 regions of human TCRbeta chains were analyzed by immunosequencing. Per the source publication's procedure: TCRs in the repertoires were matched against a reference library of SARS-CoV-2-specific TCRs that had been generated with the MIRA antigen-specificity platform. Breadth meant the fraction of unique TCRs that were SARS-CoV-2-associated, whereas depth meant the fraction of total T cells that were SARS-CoV-2-associated. Using the MIRA data, every spike-specific TCR was mapped to the spike region that the TCR reacted to and assigned to either a CD4 or a CD8 class. Log10-transformed breadth and depth values were compared by one-way ANOVA with Sidak's multiple comparisons tests. TCRdb obtained this table from immuneACCESS and retained in-frame rearrangements with V and J assigned. These tables miss some clones; where compared with another copy, unresolved V genes account for less than half of the shortfall, and the remainder is unexplained. That table furnishes V, J and clone size, whereas the DNA furnished D and trimming. This sample comprises some 120,000 clones, around nine tenths of them detected only once. Of the sample, over 8.5% falls within the top ten clones.

Beyond this particular receptor, the publication reports: The 56-69-year group was small, and its depth increase did not reach significance, likely because of low power. Epitopes outside the regions mutated in the B.1.351 and B.1.1.7 variants were reportedly recognized by nearly half of the unique spike-specific TCRs. Conclusions about previously exposed vaccinees are limited, since just five or six AZD1222 recipients were seropositive for SARS-CoV-2 at baseline. Most participants were white British and females outnumbered males, and the authors suggested that clonal diversity may have been underestimated. Vaccine-associated CD4 TCRs spanned the whole spike protein, with dominant responses in regions 160-218 and 743-854. After two AZD1222 doses, spike-specific TCR breadth and depth were significantly higher than at day 0 and than in MenACWY recipients. Because no day 14 peak-response samples were available, the repertoires could be characterized only after the peak T cell response.

Taken with the paper, the label for time point translates to: baseline before first vaccination. The vaccinee samples were drawn from two UK trials, COV001 and COV002, one of which was a single-blind randomized controlled phase 2/3 trial testing AZD1222 (ChAdOx1 nCoV-19) in healthy adults. For TCRbeta chain sequencing, PBMC samples from trial participants were taken at day 0 and at day 28 after the second dose. The specimen was peripheral blood, collected on day 0 of AZD1222 vaccination. The receptor comes from an adult in good health.

The bases read TGTGCCAGCAGCTTGGGTATCGGGACTAGAAGGGGTGATACGCAGTATTTT. It specifies CASSLGIGTRRGDTQYF. The sequence is built from TRBV11-2 and TRBJ2-3, and TRBD2 matches 8 of the central bases. Including the terminal cysteine and phenylalanine, the CDR3 comprises 17 residues. Kept here is only the CDR3 DNA, which spans 51 bases and is read in frame from base 1. CDR1 SGHAT and CDR2 FQNNGV are derived from the germline V gene. V is cut back by 3 bases and J by 6 bases, with 14 bases in the junction unmatched.